The clone carrying this T cell receptor beta chain came up many times. The record originates from a study of T cell repertoires in cytomegalovirus infection. One entry per CDR3 protein, called by TCRdb with MiXCR from the reads. The sample has 200,000 to 300,000 distinct CDR3 sequences; around 9% are singletons. Trimming cost V 3 bases and J 4 bases, with 9 bases left between them. Germline-derived CDR1 and CDR2 are GTSNPN and SVGIG (reference sequence). This CDR3 is 13 amino acids long. Sequencing was carried out using PBMCs. The clonotype was recovered from a human donor in good health (CMV status not recorded). Some clones in this sample may be carry-over from other donors' samples. The chain carries TRBV30 and TRBJ2-2, with D tentatively TRBD1 (5 bases). This CDR3 reads CAWRTATTGELFF. The CDR3 DNA reads as TGTGCCTGGAGGACAGCTACCACCGGGGAGCTGTTTTTT.